This TCR beta chain derives from a study of identical twins. Healthy Caucasians alone served as donors. Unique molecular identifiers were present on the cDNA, which also gained a universal primer site by template switching. In TCRdb, the 5' RACE reads were re-called with MiXCR into one record per CDR3 protein. The data contain about 1.7 million distinct CDR3 sequences, roughly a third of them singletons. Trimming removed 5 bases from V and 8 bases from J; junction bases left unmatched: 8. CDR3 length equals 15 residues. Study conclusions and caveats: Out-of-frame beta chain sequences displayed weaker excess sharing between twins. Insertions were reduced in abundant cord blood beta clonotypes but not in memory repertoires.

Comments on this clonotype: Its antigen remains unidentified.

The origin of this receptor is a newborn girl in good health. The J gene is TRBJ2-1, the V gene TRBV12-3 or TRBV12-4, with 11 positions matching TRBD2. The sequenced material came from cord blood. CDR3 protein: CASSPVGLAGDEQFF. CDR3 DNA: TGTGCCAGCAGTCCCGTTGGACTAGCGGGCGATGAGCAGTTCTTC.